This T cell receptor beta chain was identified during a study of molecular identifiers for immune sequencing clone quantification. Study-level results: Barcode sharing among identical TCR molecules could make large clones appear smaller. Clones above 20 RNA copies contained over 99% of effector molecules and under 1% of naive molecules.

The germline V gene encodes CDR1 LNHDA and CDR2 SQIVND (reference sequence). V was clipped by 6 bases and J by 5 bases, with 11 bases between them. The CDR3 is made up of 13 amino acids. Libraries of bulk TCR were made by previously described methods (with listed TCR primers). One entry per CDR3 protein results from TCRdb running MiXCR on the PCR reads. The data show about half a million distinct CDR3 sequences, roughly a fifth seen once. This clonotype was seen more than once but under ten times. Antigen: not known. Source material: naive CD8+ T cells from blood, with Jurkat cell RNA spiked in. Subset indicated: FACS-sorted CD8+CD4-CCR7+CD45RA+ naive T cells. V and J are TRBV19 and TRBJ2-1, with a possible D match to TRBD1 (6 bases). The sequence was collected from a human donor in good health. Some libraries in this study had Jurkat cell RNA spiked in. DNA for the CDR3: TGTGCCAGTAGGGACAGACCTAACAATGAGCAGTTCTTC. It translates to CASRDRPNNEQFF.